Listed here is a single TCR beta chain. The source of the sample is a study of technical replicates of blood from four donors. The assay was immunoSEQ multiplex PCR, and TCRdb's table has in-frame clones only and misses some. The sample lists 66,000 or so clones, 88% occurring once. The germline V gene has CDR1 SGHRS and CDR2 YFSETQ. The V end was cut by 0 bases, the J end by 0 bases, with 6 bases between. The CDR3 is 15 amino acids. The sequenced sample consisted of PBMCs. The chain links TRBV5-1 to TRBJ2-2; tentatively, D is TRBD1 (5 bases). The sequence was collected from a human donor in good health. Some clones in this sample may be carry-over from other donors' samples. CDR3 DNA: TGCGCCAGCAGCTTGGAGGGGCCGAACACCGGGGAGCTGTTTTTT. Its protein product is CASSLEGPNTGELFF.